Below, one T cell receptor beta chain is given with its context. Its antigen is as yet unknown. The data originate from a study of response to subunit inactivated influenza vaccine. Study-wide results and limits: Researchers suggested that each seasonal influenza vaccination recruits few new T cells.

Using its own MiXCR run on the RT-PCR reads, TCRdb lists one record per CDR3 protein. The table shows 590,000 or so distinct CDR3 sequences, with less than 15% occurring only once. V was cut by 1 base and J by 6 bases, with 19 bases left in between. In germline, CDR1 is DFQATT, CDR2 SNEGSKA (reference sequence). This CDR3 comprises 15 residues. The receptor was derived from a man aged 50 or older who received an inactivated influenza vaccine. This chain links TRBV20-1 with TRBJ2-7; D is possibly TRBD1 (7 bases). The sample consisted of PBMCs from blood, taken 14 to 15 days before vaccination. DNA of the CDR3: TGCAGTGCTAGAGCCTGGGGGGACAGTATAACCGAGCAGTACTTC. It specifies CSARAWGDSITEQYF.